This is a list of T cell receptor beta chains from one sample in a study of OX40 agonist ivuxolimab in advanced cancers. The protocol was immunoSEQ multiplex PCR, while the TCRdb copy is restricted to in-frame clones and leaves out a portion. Among 70,000 or so clones listed, about 85% were seen once. The source was CD4+ or CD8+ T cells sorted from blood, collected in a trial of the OX40 agonist ivuxolimab. Every receptor here comes from an adult with an advanced solid tumor such as melanoma, head and neck, liver or kidney cancer. Both conserved end residues are part of each CDR3. The order of the fields is clone size, V gene, D gene, J gene, CDR3 protein, CDR3 DNA. The D gene is left open where the match is weak. Part of the rows lack a size; the others show once, few, many or a class for expanded clones.

-	TRBV11-3	-	TRBJ1-6	CASSLGAGVNSPLHF	TGTGCCAGCAGCTTAGGGGCAGGTGTTAATTCACCCCTCCACTTT
-	TRBV14	TRBD2	TRBJ2-2	CASSQLSGLAGAITGELFF	TGTGCCAGCAGCCAACTATCGGGACTAGCGGGAGCAATCACCGGGGAGCTGTTTTTT
-	TRBV5-1	-	TRBJ2-1	CASSFNPDNEQFF	TGCGCCAGCAGCTTTAACCCTGACAATGAGCAGTTCTTC
-	TRBV7-2	-	TRBJ1-1	CASRPTGPEAFF	TGTGCCAGCAGACCTACCGGGCCTGAAGCTTTCTTT
few	TRBV13	-	TRBJ2-5	CASSPDSKTQYF	TGTGCCAGCAGCCCCGATAGTAAGACCCAGTACTTC
many	TRBV9	-	TRBJ2-6	CASSVAVVVGSGANVLTF	TGTGCCAGCAGCGTAGCCGTCGTGGTGGGCTCTGGGGCCAACGTCCTGACTTTC
-	TRBV5-1	TRBD2	TRBJ2-5	CASSSGGLAGVETQYF	TGCGCCAGCAGCTCCGGAGGGCTAGCGGGAGTTGAGACCCAGTACTTC
-	TRBV7-2	TRBD1	TRBJ2-7	CASSIQQGAPYEQYF	TGTGCCAGCAGCATTCAACAGGGGGCCCCCTACGAGCAGTACTTC
-	TRBV7-2	-	TRBJ2-4	CASSLGGGGVRVQYF	TGTGCCAGCAGCTTAGGAGGTGGAGGGGTTAGAGTTCAGTACTTC
-	TRBV18	-	TRBJ1-2	CASSQLRVRSSANYGYTF	TGTGCCAGCTCACAACTTCGCGTAAGGTCTTCAGCTAACTATGGCTACACCTTC
-	TRBV5-4	-	TRBJ2-5	CASSAESEAQETQYF	TGTGCCAGCAGCGCCGAGTCGGAGGCCCAAGAGACCCAGTACTTC
once	TRBV10-1	-	TRBJ2-2	CASRDSWAGELFF	TGCGCCAGCAGGGACAGTTGGGCCGGGGAGCTGTTTTTT
once	TRBV11-1	-	TRBJ2-1	CASSPRIQGEQFF	TGTGCCAGCAGCCCAAGGATCCAAGGTGAGCAGTTCTTC
-	TRBV19	TRBD1	TRBJ2-2	CASRTGAGELFF	TGTGCCAGTAGGACAGGGGCCGGGGAGCTGTTTTTT
-	TRBV11-3	-	TRBJ2-5	CASSNRVDEETQYF	TGTGCCAGCAGCAACCGGGTCGATGAAGAGACCCAGTACTTC
-	TRBV9	TRBD2	TRBJ2-7	CASSVGLAGGMNEQYF	TGTGCCAGCAGCGTCGGACTAGCGGGGGGAATGAACGAGCAGTACTTC
once	TRBV5-1	-	TRBJ2-3	CASSLVASSTDTQYF	TGCGCCAGCAGCTTGGTTGCGAGTAGCACAGATACGCAGTATTTT
-	TRBV6-5	-	TRBJ2-7	CASSYSGGPLYEQYF	TGTGCCAGCAGTTACTCTGGGGGCCCCCTATACGAGCAGTACTTC
-	TRBV6-6	TRBD1	TRBJ2-2	CASSDTGGVGELFF	TGTGCCAGCAGTGACACAGGGGGTGTCGGGGAGCTGTTTTTT
-	TRBV5-6	-	TRBJ2-7	CASSSPRTDRSLYEQYF	TGTGCCAGCAGCTCCCCTCGGACAGACAGAAGTCTCTACGAGCAGTACTTC
-	TRBV5-1	-	TRBJ2-2	CASSLARGTGELFF	TGCGCCAGCAGCTTGGCCCGGGGGACCGGGGAGCTGTTTTTT
-	TRBV5-1	-	TRBJ2-7	CASSFLSGVVDEQYF	TGCGCCAGCAGCTTTCTCTCGGGGGTTGTGGACGAGCAGTACTTC
-	TRBV19	-	TRBJ1-1	CASSNTGTPNTEAFF	TGTGCCAGTAGCAATACCGGGACACCGAACACTGAAGCTTTCTTT
-	TRBV23-1	TRBD2	TRBJ2-3	CASSQSQRGAPDTQYF	TGCGCCAGCAGTCAATCGCAGCGGGGGGCGCCAGATACGCAGTATTTT
-	TRBV6-6	-	TRBJ1-5	CASSSRTENQPQHF	TGTGCCAGCAGTTCCAGGACAGAGAATCAGCCCCAGCATTTT
-	TRBV6-1	-	TRBJ2-3	CASSEAGVRDTQYF	TGTGCCAGCAGTGAAGCGGGGGTAAGAGATACGCAGTATTTT
few	TRBV4-3	-	TRBJ1-1	CASSLATGITEAFF	TGCGCCAGCAGCCTAGCGACAGGAATCACTGAAGCTTTCTTT
-	TRBV5-1	-	TRBJ2-4	CASSPTPAAKNIQYF	TGCGCCAGCAGCCCCACCCCAGCGGCCAAAAACATTCAGTACTTC
-	TRBV5-1	-	TRBJ2-5	CASSLAGDRGGYSETQYF	TGCGCCAGCAGCTTGGCTGGGGACCGAGGGGGGTACAGCGAGACCCAGTACTTC
once	TRBV2	-	TRBJ2-5	CASTSGPSVVETQYF	TGTGCCAGCACCTCCGGGCCTAGCGTCGTCGAGACCCAGTACTTC
-	TRBV30	-	TRBJ1-1	CAWTGQLNTEAFF	TGTGCCTGGACGGGGCAGCTGAACACTGAAGCTTTCTTT
-	TRBV21-1	-	TRBJ1-2	CASSKGGRRGYGYTF	TGTGCCAGCAGCAAAGGGGGGCGCCGTGGCTATGGCTACACCTTC
-	TRBV4-1	-	TRBJ1-3	CASSQRSIRASGNTIYF	TGCGCCAGCAGCCAAAGAAGTATAAGGGCCTCTGGAAACACCATATATTTT
-	TRBV18	-	TRBJ2-1	CASSPVAGRRGNEQFF	TGTGCCAGCTCACCAGTCGCCGGGAGAAGGGGCAATGAGCAGTTCTTC
-	TRBV9	-	TRBJ1-3	CASSRKQNSGNTIYF	TGTGCCAGCAGCCGGAAACAGAACTCTGGAAACACCATATATTTT
-	TRBV4-1	TRBD2	TRBJ2-2	CASSPGLAGGSGTGELFF	TGCGCCAGCAGCCCGGGACTAGCGGGAGGGTCCGGCACCGGGGAGCTGTTTTTT
-	TRBV7-2	-	TRBJ2-7	CASSLTAPYEQYF	TGTGCCAGCAGCTTGACAGCCCCCTACGAGCAGTACTTC
-	TRBV7-2	-	TRBJ1-6	CASSLEGSNNSPLHF	TGTGCCAGCAGCTTAGAGGGCAGTAATAATTCACCCCTCCACTTT